This T cell receptor (beta chain) originates from a study of shared clonotypes between healthy human individuals. Naive CD8 cells were CD45RO-negative, positively selected for CCR7, excluding terminally differentiated effector memory CD45RA+ cells. Participating donors were healthy, HIV-negative adults free of recent acute infections or vaccinations. This CDR3 is built from 16 residues. V was clipped by 5 bases and J by 2 bases; unmatched bases: 9. Germline CDR1 PRHDT, CDR2 FYEKMQ (reference sequence). The repertoire was sequenced with immunoSEQ multiplex PCR; TCRdb's copy has only in-frame clones and lacks some. Among approximately 810,000 clones listed, 92% were seen once.

The sequence came from a man under 40 in good health. The source material was naive CD8+ T cells sorted from blood. The chain employs TRBV13 and TRBJ2-3; 8 bases align to TRBD2. The CDR3 region is CASSLRIAGSTDTQYF. The DNA of the CDR3 is TGTGCCAGCAGCCTCAGAATAGCGGGATCCACAGATACGCAGTATTTT.